The 7 T cell receptor beta chains below come from one sample, sequenced in a study of brain T cells in children with intractable seizures. The time point: blood from clinic visit 5 months post-surgery; TSC patient then seizure free. Profiled with immunoSEQ multiplex PCR; TCRdb holds only in-frame clones, not every one. The top ten hold around 6% of the sample, which has around 340,000 clones, about 94% seen once. Sequencing was performed on peripheral blood, taken less than 6 months after surgery. The receptors were sampled from a boy in the first two years of life with tuberous sclerosis and intractable seizures.

V is TRBV7-9 and J is TRBJ1-6, with D possibly TRBD1 on 5 matching bases. Germline V lookup: CDR1 SEHNR, CDR2 FQNEAQ (reference sequence). The V end was cut by 5 bases, the J end by 10 bases, with 18 bases between. There are 15 residues in the CDR3. The CDR3 spells CASSRLAGRSSPLHF. The CDR3 DNA reads as TGTGCCAGCAGCCGCCTGGCAGGGAGGTCATCACCCCTCCACTTT.

This chain joins TRBV11-1 and TRBJ2-5; 13 bases fit TRBD2. The CDR3 has 15 residues. Trimming removed 5 bases from V and 1 base from J; junction bases left unmatched: 1. Germline loops: CDR1 SGHAT, CDR2 FQDESV (reference sequence). CDR3 loop: CASSRTSGSQETQYF. The CDR3 coding sequence is TGTGCCAGCAGCCGGACTAGCGGGAGCCAAGAGACCCAGTACTTC.

The chain carries TRBV3-1 (or the pseudogene TRBV3-2) and TRBJ2-5, with 9 bases fitting TRBD2. In germline, CDR1 is LGHDT, CDR2 YNNKEL (reference sequence). The CDR3 is made up of 16 amino acids. Germline trimming cut 0 bases from V and 5 bases from J; bases unmatched to any gene: 7. CDR3 in amino acids: CASSQDFAGGRETQYF. DNA for the CDR3: TGTGCCAGCAGCCAAGATTTTGCGGGGGGGCGTGAGACCCAGTACTTC.

V is TRBV4-2 and J is TRBJ2-7, with 9 bases that match TRBD2. Unmatched junction bases numbered 14, after V lost 0 bases and J lost 5 bases. This CDR3 spans 18 amino acids. CDR1 and CDR2 from the germline V gene are LGHNA and YNFKEQ. In DNA form, the CDR3 reads TGTGCCAGCAGCCAAGATTATGAAGCGGGAGGCATTAGGGACGAGCAGTACTTC. Amino acid sequence: CASSQDYEAGGIRDEQYF.

The sample holds one count of this clone. The genes are TRBV11-2 and TRBJ2-1; D may be TRBD2 (6 bases). With 0 bases removed from V and 4 bases from J, the gap between germline ends came to 13 bases. Germline V gives CDR1 SGHAT, CDR2 FQNNGV. The CDR3 is 16 amino acids. The CDR3 bases are TGTGCCAGCAGCTTAGATAGGGCGGGGAGGTACAATGAGCAGTTCTTC. Translation gives CASSLDRAGRYNEQFF.

The CDR3 sequence is CASSRIAKNIQYF. CDR3 DNA: TGCGCCAGCAGCCGTATAGCCAAAAACATTCAGTACTTC. The rearrangement joins TRBV5-1 to TRBJ2-4; D unresolved. This CDR3 comprises 13 residues. V was clipped by 4 bases and J by 0 bases, with 5 bases between them. Germline-derived CDR1 and CDR2 are SGHRS and YFSETQ.

The chain uses TRBV2 and TRBJ1-3; D perhaps matches TRBD1 (5 bases). This CDR3 region has 17 residues. Germline V gene sequence: CDR1 SNHLY, CDR2 FYNNEI. V lost 5 bases, J lost 1 base, and 18 bases lay in between. This CDR3 reads CASSTDRYRRSGNTIYF. CDR3 sequence (DNA): TGTGCCAGCAGTACCGACAGATACCGTCGGTCTGGAAACACCATATATTTT. The whole variable domain, remainder taken from reference TRBV2 and TRBJ1-3, is EPEVTQTPSHQVTQMGQEVILRCVPISNHLYFYWYRQILGQKVEFLVSFYNNEISEKSEIFDDQFSVERPDGSNFTLKIRSTKLEDSAMYFCASSTDRYRRSGNTIYFGEGSWLTVV.